The entry below describes one T cell receptor beta chain. V trimming: 1 base; J trimming: 4 bases; junction bases outside the gene matches: 4. Germline V gene sequence: CDR1 SGHDN, CDR2 FVKESK. The length of the CDR3 is 15 residues. The data stem from a study of radiotherapy plus CTLA-4 blockade in lung cancer. TCRdb's copy holds only in-frame clones and misses some; the assay was immunoSEQ multiplex PCR. The sample holds 45,000 or so clones, 88% seen once. This sequence originates from a human donor with non-small cell lung cancer whose response to radiotherapy plus ipilimumab could not be evaluated. Sequenced material: peripheral blood, taken from a patient treated with radiotherapy plus ipilimumab. J is TRBJ2-5 and V is TRBV14; 9 bases align to TRBD1. The CDR3 bases are TGTGCCAGCAGCCAAGTCACAGGGGGCCGAGAGACCCAGTACTTC. Its protein is CASSQVTGGRETQYF.